The 14 T cell receptor beta chains below come from one sample, sequenced in a study of T cell responses to AZD1222 COVID-19 vaccine. The data were produced by immunoSEQ multiplex PCR, yet TCRdb's version contains in-frame clones alone and is incomplete. The sample has roughly 120,000 clones, about 90% seen once. The sample consisted of peripheral blood, taken 28 days after the second AZD1222 dose. These receptor sequences come from an adult who received the AZD1222 COVID-19 vaccine.

The chain couples TRBV19 to TRBJ1-1; the D gene is possibly TRBD1 (6 bases). Germline V lookup: CDR1 LNHDA, CDR2 SQIVND (reference sequence). V was pared by 6 bases and J by 0 bases, with 8 bases between. The CDR3 consists of 13 residues. CDR3 sequence (DNA): TGTGCCAGTAGGGACAGTTTGAACACTGAAGCTTTCTTT. Its protein is CASRDSLNTEAFF. Variable domain in full (rest from reference TRBV19 and TRBJ1-1): DGGITQSPKYLFRKEGQNVTLSCEQNLNHDAMYWYRQDPGQGLRLIYYSQIVNDFQKGDIAEGYSVSREKKESFPLTVTSAQKNPTAFYLCASRDSLNTEAFFGQGTRLTVV.

The CDR3: CASRRGNSPLHF. In DNA, the CDR3 is TGTGCCAGCAGAAGGGGAAATTCACCCCTCCACTTT. The chain recombines TRBV7-9 with TRBJ1-6; possibly TRBD1 for D (5 bases). Germline CDR1 and CDR2: SEHNR and FQNEAQ (reference sequence). The CDR3 sequence is 12 residues long. V was shortened by 6 bases and J by 7 bases, with 7 bases between the two germline ends.

The V and J genes are TRBV5-8 and TRBJ1-4, with unresolved D. Germline CDR1 SGHTS, CDR2 YDEGEE. Trimming cost V 4 bases and J 7 bases, with 8 bases left between them. There are 12 residues in the CDR3. CDR3 protein: CASSPLLEKLFF. The CDR3 coding sequence is TGTGCCAGCAGCCCCCTTCTTGAAAAACTGTTTTTT.

This chain links TRBV19 with TRBJ2-1, with D tentatively TRBD2 (6 bases). There are 13 residues in the CDR3. Per germline, CDR1 LNHDA and CDR2 SQIVND (reference sequence). V lost 5 bases and J 9 bases, leaving 14 bases between the germline ends. The CDR3 loop is CASSPSGVSEQFF. The CDR3, as DNA: TGTGCCAGTAGTCCTTCGGGGGTCTCTGAGCAGTTCTTC.

The J gene is TRBJ1-1, the V gene TRBV5-4, with D possibly TRBD1 on 5 matching bases. Germline values: CDR1 SGHNT, CDR2 YYREEE (reference sequence). The CDR3 totals 13 residues. Trimming left V 4 bases short and J 5 bases short, with 12 bases between. CDR3 DNA: TGTGCCAGCAGCCCTGAAGGGGTAACTGAAGCTTTCTTT. This translates into CASSPEGVTEAFF.

The chain recombines TRBV28 with TRBJ2-7; 10 bases fit TRBD1. This CDR3 contains 15 residues. V lost 6 bases and J lost 3; bases outside the gene matches: 8. Germline V lookup: CDR1 MDHEN, CDR2 SYDVKM. The CDR3 loop is CASSTPGTGVYEQYF. The CDR3 DNA reads TGTGCCAGCAGCACCCCCGGGACAGGGGTCTACGAGCAGTACTTC.

The rearrangement joins TRBV7-9 to TRBJ1-1; TRBD1 matches at 9 bases. Germline CDR1 is SEHNR and CDR2 is FQNEAQ (reference sequence). The CDR3 covers 15 residues. The J segment lost 5 bases and the V segment lost 1 base, leaving 5 bases of the junction unmatched. Written as DNA, the CDR3 is TGTGCCAGCAGCTTAGTGGACAGGGGTATTACTGAAGCTTTCTTT. It encodes CASSLVDRGITEAFF.

V usage is TRBV5-4 and J usage is TRBJ2-1; D not certain. The germline CDR1 and CDR2 sequences are SGHNT and YYREEE (reference sequence). CDR3 length: 16 amino acids. Trimming removed 5 bases at V and 4 bases at J, with 19 bases between. The CDR3 region has the DNA TGTGCCAGCAGTCGGGCGGCGGCGGCGGATTACAATGAGCAGTTCTTC. It encodes CASSRAAAADYNEQFF.

The V and J genes are TRBV5-5 and TRBJ2-1; 10 bases are a match to TRBD2. Germline CDR1 SGHKS, CDR2 YYEKEE (reference sequence). This CDR3 is 18 amino acids long. With 3 bases clipped from V and 0 bases from J, the junction kept 9 bases outside the gene matches. The CDR3 loop is CASSYLRASGSSYNEQFF. The CDR3 DNA reads TGTGCCAGCAGCTACCTCAGGGCTAGCGGGAGCTCCTACAATGAGCAGTTCTTC. Using reference TRBV5-5 and TRBJ2-1 for the parts outside the CDR3, the full variable domain is DAGVTQSPTHLIKTRGQQVTLRCSPISGHKSVSWYQQVLGQGPQFIFQYYEKEERGRGNFPDRFSARQFPNYSSELNVNALLLGDSALYLCASSYLRASGSSYNEQFFGPGTRLTVL.

The V gene is TRBV6-2 or TRBV6-3, the J gene TRBJ2-5, with 7 nucleotides matching TRBD1. Germline lookup yields CDR1 MNHEY and CDR2 SVGEGT. CDR3 size: 17 residues. The junction had 15 bases not matched to a gene; V was cut back by 5 bases and J by 3 bases. CDR3 sequence: CASSQFSGQNTKETQYF. CDR3 DNA: TGTGCCAGCAGTCAGTTTTCGGGACAGAATACAAAAGAGACCCAGTACTTC.

J is TRBJ2-2 and V is TRBV18, with D possibly TRBD1 on 6 matching bases. V gave up 4 bases and J gave up 6 bases, with 9 bases separating them. CDR3 size: 13 residues. The germline gives CDR1 KGHSH, CDR2 LQKENI. As DNA, the CDR3 is TGTGCCAGCTCACAAACAGGGTCCGGGGAGCTGTTTTTT. It specifies CASSQTGSGELFF.

J is TRBJ1-1 and V is TRBV28; a possible D gene is TRBD1 (5 bases). The CDR3 is 13 amino acids. Germline CDR1 is MDHEN and CDR2 is SYDVKM. The CDR3 sequence is CALQSQGGTEAFF. The CDR3 DNA follows: TGTGCTCTTCAGAGCCAGGGAGGAACTGAAGCTTTCTTT.

The CDR3 sequence is CASSLSSGNQPQHF. The CDR3 nucleotides are TGTGCCAGCAGCCTATCCTCTGGGAATCAGCCCCAGCATTTT. J is TRBJ1-5 and V is TRBV3-1 (or the pseudogene TRBV3-2); no reliable D call. Per germline, CDR1 LGHDT and CDR2 YNNKEL (reference sequence). The CDR3 extends over 14 amino acids. With 4 bases removed from V and 4 bases from J, the gap between germline ends came to 11 bases.

The V call is TRBV7-2, the J call TRBJ1-3; no clear D. The germline gives CDR1 SGHTA, CDR2 FQGNSA. Trimming shortened V by 5 bases and J by 1 base, and 9 bases separated the two germline ends. The CDR3 contains 14 residues. The CDR3 is CASSPEWSGNTIYF. Written as DNA, the CDR3 is TGTGCCAGCAGCCCGGAATGGTCTGGAAACACCATATATTTT.